The sequence of this T cell receptor (beta chain) was determined in a study of blood T cell repertoires in COVID-19. Method: immunoSEQ multiplex PCR; TCRdb's copy keeps in-frame clones and lacks some. Among around 310,000 clones listed, roughly 86% were seen once. Source material: PBMCs or T cells enriched from blood (not recorded which). This TCR came from a woman aged 30 to 39 who had recovered from COVID-19.

CDR3 sequence reads: CASSFGTSYETQYF. CDR3 sequence (DNA): TGTGCCAGCAGCTTCGGAACTAGCTATGAGACCCAGTACTTC. The chain employs TRBV7-6 and TRBJ2-5; a possible D gene is TRBD2 (6 bases). Germline loops: CDR1 SGHVS, CDR2 FNYEAQ. This CDR3 is built from 14 residues. V lost 3 bases and J lost 5, with 13 bases in between.